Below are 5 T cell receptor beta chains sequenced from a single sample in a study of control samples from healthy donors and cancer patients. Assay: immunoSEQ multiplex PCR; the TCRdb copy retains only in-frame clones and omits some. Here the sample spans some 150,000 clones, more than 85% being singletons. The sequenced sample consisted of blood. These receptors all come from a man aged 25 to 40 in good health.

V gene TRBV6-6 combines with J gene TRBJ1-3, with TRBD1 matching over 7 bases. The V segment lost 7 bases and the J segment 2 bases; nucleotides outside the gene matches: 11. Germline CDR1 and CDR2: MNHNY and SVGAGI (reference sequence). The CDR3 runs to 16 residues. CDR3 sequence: CASTKPEGATGNTIYF. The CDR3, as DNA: TGTGCCAGCACCAAACCCGAGGGGGCCACTGGAAACACCATATATTTT.

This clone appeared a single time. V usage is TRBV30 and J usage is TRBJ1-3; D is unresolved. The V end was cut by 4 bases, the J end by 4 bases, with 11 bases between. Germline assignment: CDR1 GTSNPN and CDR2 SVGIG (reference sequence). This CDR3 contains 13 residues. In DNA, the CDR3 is TGTGCCTGGACCTCAAGGTGGGGAAACACCATATATTTT. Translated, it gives CAWTSRWGNTIYF.

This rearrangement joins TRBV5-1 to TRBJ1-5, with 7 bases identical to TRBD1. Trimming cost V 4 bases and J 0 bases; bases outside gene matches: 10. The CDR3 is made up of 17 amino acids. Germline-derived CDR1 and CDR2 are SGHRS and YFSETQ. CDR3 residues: CASSPGGGMDSNQPQHF. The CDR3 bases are TGCGCCAGCAGCCCCGGAGGGGGCATGGATAGCAATCAGCCCCAGCATTTT.

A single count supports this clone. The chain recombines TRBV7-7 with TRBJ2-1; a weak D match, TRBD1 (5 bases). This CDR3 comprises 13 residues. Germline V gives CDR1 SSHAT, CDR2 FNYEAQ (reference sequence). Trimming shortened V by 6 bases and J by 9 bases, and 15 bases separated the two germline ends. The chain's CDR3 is CASSRDRSGEQFF. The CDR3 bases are TGTGCCAGCAGTCGAGACAGATCCGGTGAGCAGTTCTTC.

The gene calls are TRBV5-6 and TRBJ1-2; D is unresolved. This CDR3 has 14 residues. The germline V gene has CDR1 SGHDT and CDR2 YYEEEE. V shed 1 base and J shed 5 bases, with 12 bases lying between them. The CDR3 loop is CASSLSSDVYGYTF. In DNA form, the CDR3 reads TGTGCCAGCAGCTTGAGTTCCGACGTTTATGGCTACACCTTC.